This entry lists 14 T cell receptor beta chains sequenced from one sample in a study of beta chain features in type 1 diabetes (dated by TCRdb to 2017 to 2018). The library was produced with the immunoSEQ multiplex PCR assay. The entire isolated RNA was reverse transcribed using the High Capacity cDNA Reverse Transcription Kit, and thus expressed TCRB transcripts were sequenced. What TCRdb holds here is the immuneACCESS table cut down to in-frame rearrangements. Part of the clones is not present; checked against another copy, under half of the missing clones reflect an unresolved V gene, and the others are unexplained. Within this sample are around 280,000 clones, with 7% to 9% of them counted one time only. The top ten clonotypes cover roughly 1% of the sample. The sequencing input was central memory CD4+ T cells from blood. All receptors come from a woman under 30 in good health.

This clone was observed many times. This sequence joins TRBV5-1 and TRBJ2-2; TRBD1 matches 9 bases. CDR1 and CDR2 (germline): SGHRS, YFSETQ. With 7 bases clipped from V and 5 bases from J, the junction kept 6 bases outside the gene matches. The CDR3 spans 14 residues. The chain's CDR3 is CASATGGATGELFF. CDR3 nucleotide sequence: TGCGCCAGCGCAACAGGGGGCGCGACCGGGGAGCTGTTTTTT.

This clone turned up a few times. The chain recombines TRBV2 with TRBJ1-2; TRBD1 is a possible D gene (5 bases). The V gene lost 3 bases and the J gene lost 3 bases, with 11 bases spanning the gap. The CDR3 sequence is 14 residues long. Germline CDR1 SNHLY, CDR2 FYNNEI. Written as DNA, the CDR3 is TGTGCCAGCAGTGAGCAGGGCGGAGACTATGGCTACACCTTC. This translates into CASSEQGGDYGYTF.

This clone was recorded many times. V gene TRBV7-9 combines with J gene TRBJ2-1; TRBD1 is a possible D gene (6 bases). The CDR3 extends over 15 amino acids. Germline V gene data show CDR1 as SEHNR and CDR2 as FQNEAQ (reference sequence). V was clipped by 1 base and J by 2 bases, with 9 bases between them. The CDR3 is CASSLVRGTYNEQFF. CDR3 DNA sequence: TGTGCCAGCAGCTTAGTCAGGGGAACCTACAATGAGCAGTTCTTC.

To note about this clone: The conserved final phenylalanine or tryptophan is absent from the CDR3, which likely points to a read error. The DNA is omitted, as the CDR3 cannot be located on it reliably, and the CDR3 follows TCRdb's listing. The V and J genes are TRBV28 and TRBJ1-1; the tabulated D call, TRBD1, remains unverified against the DNA. Germline V gene data show CDR1 as MDHEN and CDR2 as SYDVKM. With termini counted, the CDR3 has 15 amino acids. Here the CDR3 reads CASSRPILRDSGLPV.

This clone occurred a few times. The chain's CDR3 is CASSPQGASSEKLFF. The CDR3 DNA reads as TGTGCCAGCAGCCCACAGGGGGCGAGTAGTGAAAAACTGTTTTTT. The chain uses TRBV7-2 and TRBJ1-4, with 9 bases fitting TRBD1. The CDR3 is 15 residues long. The junction had 8 bases not matched to a gene; V was cut back by 5 bases and J by 7 bases. Per the germline V gene, CDR1 is SGHTA and CDR2 is FQGNSA.

The chain has TRBV7-2 and TRBJ2-3; TRBD1 might be the D (5 bases). CDR3 length equals 16 residues. Germline CDR1 is SGHTA and CDR2 is FQGNSA. Trimming took 3 bases from V and 5 from J, leaving 18 bases between them. The CDR3 here is CASSFEVGLVGDTQYF. In nucleotides, the CDR3 is TGTGCCAGCAGCTTTGAGGTGGGGCTGGTGGGAGATACGCAGTATTTT.

This sequence joins TRBV15 and TRBJ2-5; TRBD2 aligns across 10 bases. The CDR3 extends over 16 amino acids. V shed 1 base and J 4 bases; nucleotides not matched to a gene: 6. Germline V gene lookup returns CDR1 LNHNV and CDR2 YYDKDF (reference sequence). The chain's CDR3 is CATSRVRASGGETQYF. In nucleotides, the CDR3 is TGTGCCACCAGCAGAGTGCGGGCTAGCGGGGGAGAGACCCAGTACTTC.

The chain links TRBV6-6 to TRBJ2-3; D remains ambiguous. Germline CDR1 is MNHNY and CDR2 is SVGAGI (reference sequence). The CDR3 has 15 residues. The V gene lost 3 bases and the J gene lost 5 bases, with 15 bases spanning the gap. This chain's CDR3 is CASSYLGLVLDTQYF. In DNA form, the CDR3 reads TGTGCCAGCAGTTATTTGGGTTTAGTTTTAGATACGCAGTATTTT.

This clone came up a few times. The chain employs TRBV6-5 and TRBJ2-5, with D unresolved. Germline V CDR1 and CDR2: MNHEY, SVGAGI. The V end was cut by 4 bases, the J end by 2 bases, with 8 bases between. The CDR3 extends over 13 amino acids. The CDR3 DNA reads TGTGCCAGCAGTTTGGGTAGGCAAGAGACCCAGTACTTC. Translated, it gives CASSLGRQETQYF.

This clone was counted at least ten times. Within the sample, other DNA sequences also encode this same CDR3. V is TRBV5-1 and J is TRBJ2-7; no definite D call. Deletions cut 0 bases from V and 0 bases from J, with 7 bases between. CDR1 SGHRS and CDR2 YFSETQ come from the germline V gene. The CDR3 length is 14 residues. The CDR3 loop reads CASSLDPSSYEQYF. The CDR3 region has the DNA TGCGCCAGCAGCTTGGATCCAAGCTCCTACGAGCAGTACTTC. Drawing the rest from reference TRBV5-1 and TRBJ2-7, the complete variable domain is KAGVTQTPRYLIKTRGQQVTLSCSPISGHRSVSWYQQTPGQGLQFLFEYFSETQRNKGNFPGRFSGRQFSNSRSEMNVSTLELGDSALYLCASSLDPSSYEQYFGPGTRLTVT.

Turning to this clone: The same CDR3 can be traced to other DNA sequences in this sample. The V and J genes are TRBV7-2 and TRBJ1-2; TRBD1 agrees at 7 bases. The junction had 6 bases not matched to a gene; V was cut back by 6 bases and J by 2 bases. The CDR3 totals 14 residues. Germline V gene sequence: CDR1 SGHTA, CDR2 FQGNSA. CDR3 sequence (DNA): TGTGCCAGCAGTTCGACAGGGCTCAACTATGGCTACACCTTC. It specifies CASSSTGLNYGYTF.

This clone was detected many times. The chain employs TRBV7-9 and TRBJ2-5; D not resolved. CDR3 length equals 12 residues. Trimming cost V 8 bases and J 0 bases, with 7 bases left between them. The germline CDR1 and CDR2 sequences are SEHNR and FQNEAQ (reference sequence). The CDR3 DNA reads TGTGCCAGCGCGAGAGACCAAGAGACCCAGTACTTC. It encodes CASARDQETQYF.

This chain links TRBV18 with TRBJ2-3; TRBD1 matches 9 bases. J gave up 4 bases and V 3 bases, and 8 bases lay outside the gene matches. This CDR3 region has 16 residues. In germline, CDR1 is KGHSH, CDR2 LQKENI. The CDR3 nucleotides read TGTGCCAGCTCACCTGTGGGACAGGGAACGGCAGATACGCAGTATTTT. Translation gives CASSPVGQGTADTQYF.

This clone came up a few times. The chain uses TRBV7-2 and TRBJ1-2, with D possibly being TRBD1 (6 bases). V lost 5 bases and J lost 4, with 17 bases in between. Germline V gene data show CDR1 as SGHTA and CDR2 as FQGNSA. The CDR3 is 15 residues long. The CDR3 is CASSPRGGGIYGYTF. CDR3 nucleotide sequence: TGTGCCAGCAGCCCGAGAGGTGGGGGCATCTATGGCTACACCTTC.